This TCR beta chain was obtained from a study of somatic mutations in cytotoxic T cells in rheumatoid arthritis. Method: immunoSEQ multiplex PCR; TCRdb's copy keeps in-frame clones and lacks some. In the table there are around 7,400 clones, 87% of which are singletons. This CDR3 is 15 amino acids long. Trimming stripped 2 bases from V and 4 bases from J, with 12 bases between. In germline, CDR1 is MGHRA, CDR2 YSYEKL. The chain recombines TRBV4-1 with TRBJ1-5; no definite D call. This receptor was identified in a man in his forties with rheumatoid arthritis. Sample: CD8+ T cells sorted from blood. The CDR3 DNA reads TGCGCCAGCAGCCAACAGGTTACGGGAAATCAGCCCCAGCATTTT. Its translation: CASSQQVTGNQPQHF.